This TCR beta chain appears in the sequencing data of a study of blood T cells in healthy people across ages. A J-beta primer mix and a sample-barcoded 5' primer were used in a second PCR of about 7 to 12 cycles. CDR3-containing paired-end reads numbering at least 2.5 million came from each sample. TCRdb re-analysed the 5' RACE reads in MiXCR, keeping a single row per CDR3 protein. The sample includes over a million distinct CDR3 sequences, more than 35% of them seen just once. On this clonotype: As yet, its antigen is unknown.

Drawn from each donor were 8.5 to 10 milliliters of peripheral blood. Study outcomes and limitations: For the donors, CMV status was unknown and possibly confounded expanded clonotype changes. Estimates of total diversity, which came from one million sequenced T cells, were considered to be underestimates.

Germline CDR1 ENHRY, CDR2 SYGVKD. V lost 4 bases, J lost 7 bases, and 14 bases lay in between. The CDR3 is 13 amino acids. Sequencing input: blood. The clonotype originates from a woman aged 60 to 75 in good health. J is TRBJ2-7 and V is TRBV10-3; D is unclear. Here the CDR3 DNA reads TGTGCCATCAGTGGCGCCCTACTGGGGGAGCAGTACTTC. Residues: CAISGALLGEQYF.